One sample yielded the 27 T cell receptor beta chains listed below, sequenced in a study of T cells in Graves' hyperthyroidism and ophthalmopathy. RNA transcripts served as the template for amplifying TCR beta CDR3 regions. TCR CDR3 underwent first-round RT-PCR with the HTBI primer set. One entry per CDR3 protein, called by TCRdb with MiXCR from the multiplex PCR reads. This sample has 250,000 or so distinct CDR3 sequences, with 13% to 15% found just once. The sequenced sample was blood. These receptors were obtained from a woman aged 50 to 60 with Graves' hyperthyroidism that later progressed to Graves' ophthalmopathy.

This clonotype was detected ten times or more. V gene TRBV7-3 combines with J gene TRBJ2-3; 10 bases are shared with TRBD2. The germline CDR1 and CDR2 sequences are SGHTA and FQGTGA. Trimming took 5 bases from V and 0 from J; bases not matched to a gene: 17. The CDR3 totals 20 residues. CDR3 nucleotide sequence: TGTGCCAGCAGCGGGGGTGGGACCCCTGATAGCGGGAGGAGCACAGATACGCAGTATTTT. It translates to CASSGGGTPDSGRSTDTQYF.

J is TRBJ2-4 and V is TRBV18; 8 bases fit TRBD1. In germline, CDR1 is KGHSH, CDR2 LQKENI. The V segment lost 10 bases and the J segment 0 bases; nucleotides outside the gene matches: 8. This CDR3 has 15 amino acids. Here the CDR3 reads CAILGQGLAKNIQYF. In DNA form, the CDR3 reads TGTGCCATCCTTGGACAGGGTCTAGCCAAAAACATTCAGTACTTC. The variable domain in full, completed from reference TRBV18 and TRBJ2-4, reads NAGVMQNPRHLVRRRGQEARLRCSPMKGHSHVYWYRQLPEEGLKFMVYLQKENIIDESGMPKERFSAEFPKEGPSILRIQQVVRGDSAAYFCAILGQGLAKNIQYFGAGTRLSVL.

The rearrangement joins TRBV24-1 to TRBJ2-1; D unresolved. The CDR3 sequence is 15 residues long. Deletions cut 6 bases from V and 6 bases from J, with 17 bases between. Looked up from germline, CDR1 is KGHDR and CDR2 is SFDVKD. CDR3 residues: CATSSAGSDPNEQFF. As DNA, the CDR3 is TGTGCCACCAGTTCTGCCGGCTCCGACCCCAATGAGCAGTTCTTC.

The CDR3 region has the DNA TGTGCCAGCAGCGCCACCTCAGTGGGTAGGGGACAGCCCCAGCATTTT. It yields the protein CASSATSVGRGQPQHF. The V gene is TRBV7-9, the J gene TRBJ1-5; tentatively, D is TRBD1 (5 bases). Trimming took off 5 bases at V and 7 bases at J, with 21 bases between the two ends. Germline-derived CDR1 and CDR2 are SEHNR and FQNEAQ (reference sequence). This CDR3 comprises 16 residues.

This clonotype was picked up many times. This chain joins TRBV12-3 or TRBV12-4 and TRBJ2-4, with TRBD1 matching 9 bases. V lost 4 bases and J lost 1; bases outside the gene matches: 2. The CDR3 is made up of 15 amino acids. The DNA of the CDR3 is TGTGCCAGCAGTTCGGGACAGGGTGCCAAAAACATTCAGTACTTC. This gives the protein CASSSGQGAKNIQYF.

This clonotype was detected once. The genes are TRBV19 and TRBJ2-1; D is unresolved. Trimming pared 2 bases from V and 0 bases from J, leaving 8 bases between. Germline assignment: CDR1 LNHDA and CDR2 SQIVND (reference sequence). The CDR3 extends over 15 amino acids. CDR3 sequence (DNA): TGTGCCAGTAGTATAAGGGTAGACTCCTACAATGAGCAGTTCTTC. It codes for CASSIRVDSYNEQFF.

In its sample, this clonotype was seen many times. The V gene is TRBV27, the J gene TRBJ2-5; D ambiguous. Germline CDR1 is MNHEY and CDR2 is SMNVEV (reference sequence). Trimming left V 7 bases short and J 4 bases short, with 4 bases between. The CDR3 is 10 amino acids. The CDR3 loop reads CASNRETQYF. In nucleotides, the CDR3 is TGTGCCAGCAACAGAGAGACCCAGTACTTC.

In this sample, this clonotype turned up many times. The germline gene is not matched at one end of the junction; a read error may be the cause. The gene calls are TRBV18 and TRBJ2-5, with D unresolved. CDR3 size: 14 residues. Germline assignment: CDR1 KGHSH and CDR2 LQKENI. The CDR3 DNA reads as TGTGCCGGCTCCGCGGCGCATTCTAGGGAGACCCAGTACTTC. Its protein product is CAGSAAHSRETQYF.

This clonotype has a count of ten or more. The rearrangement joins TRBV3-1 to TRBJ2-7; 9 bases fit TRBD2. Trimming cost V 0 bases and J 2 bases; bases outside gene matches: 5. CDR1 LGHDT and CDR2 YNNKEL come from the germline V gene (reference sequence). The CDR3 length is 16 residues. CDR3 bases: TGTGCCAGCAGCCAAGACACAGCGGGAGGTCCCTACGAGCAGTACTTC. Translation: CASSQDTAGGPYEQYF.

This clonotype was detected ten times or more. This sequence joins TRBV3-1 and TRBJ1-1, with D unclear. The germline gives CDR1 LGHDT, CDR2 YNNKEL (reference sequence). V was trimmed by 1 base and J by 11 bases, leaving 8 bases between them. The CDR3 length is 11 residues. The CDR3 coding sequence is TGTGCCAGCAGCCAAGCCCGGATTGCTTTCTTT. It yields the protein CASSQARIAFF.

This clonotype was counted many times. CDR3 coding DNA: TGTGCCAGCAGTTTATCCGGCGACGAGCAGTACTTC. This translates into CASSLSGDEQYF. The chain uses TRBV27 and TRBJ2-7; no clear D gene. With 0 bases removed from V and 5 bases from J, the gap between germline ends came to 5 bases. The V gene's germline CDR1 is MNHEY and CDR2 SMNVEV (reference sequence). The CDR3 runs to 12 residues.

The chain recombines TRBV9 with TRBJ1-2, with D perhaps TRBD1 (5 bases). V lost 2 bases and J lost 4, with 15 bases in between. This CDR3 has 15 residues. Germline CDR1 SGDLS, CDR2 YYNGEE. CDR3 in DNA: TGTGCCAGCAGCGTCGGGACCGCGTATTTCTATGGCTACACCTTC. Translated, it gives CASSVGTAYFYGYTF.

This clonotype was recorded at least ten times. The gene calls are TRBV28 and TRBJ2-3, with 9 bases identical to TRBD1. J lost 2 bases, V lost 3 bases, and 3 bases had no gene match. In germline, CDR1 is MDHEN, CDR2 SYDVKM. This CDR3 is built from 15 residues. The CDR3 coding sequence is TGTGCCAGCAGTTTCGGGACAGGGATCACAGATACGCAGTATTTT. Amino acid sequence: CASSFGTGITDTQYF.

Ten or more counts support this clonotype. The V gene is TRBV6-2 or TRBV6-3, the J gene TRBJ2-3; 11 bases are a match to TRBD2. The CDR3 contains 14 residues. The V gene's germline CDR1 is MNHEY and CDR2 SVGEGT. Trimming removed 6 bases from V and 4 bases from J; junction bases left unmatched: 3. The CDR3 region is CASRLAGVADTQYF. The CDR3 DNA follows: TGTGCCAGCAGACTAGCGGGAGTCGCAGATACGCAGTATTTT.

This clonotype was seen a handful of times. This may stem from a read error, because a much larger clone lies one nucleotide away. The chain uses TRBV7-3 and TRBJ2-3; D remains ambiguous. The length of the CDR3 is 14 residues. Germline V gene data show CDR1 as SGHTA and CDR2 as FQGTGA. V lost 5 bases and J lost 3, with 12 bases in between. CDR3: CASSPRPRTDTQYF. CDR3 sequence (DNA): TGTGCCAGCAGCCCTAGGCCCAGGACAGATACGCAGTATTTT.

This clonotype was counted a few times. The rearrangement joins TRBV29-1 to TRBJ1-5; 7 bases match TRBD1. Trimming removed 7 bases from V and 0 bases from J; junction bases left unmatched: 6. The CDR3 is made up of 14 amino acids. Germline V gene lookup returns CDR1 SQVTM and CDR2 ANQGSEA. This chain's CDR3 is CSARTGASNQPQHF. As DNA, the CDR3 is TGCAGCGCCAGAACAGGGGCTAGCAATCAGCCCCAGCATTTT.

This clonotype was detected a few times. DNA for the CDR3: TGTGCCAGCAGCAACCCCGGACTAGCGACTAGCACAGATACGCAGTATTTT. It translates to CASSNPGLATSTDTQYF. V and J are TRBV13 and TRBJ2-3; 9 nucleotides agree with TRBD2. The length of the CDR3 is 17 residues. Germline V gives CDR1 PRHDT, CDR2 FYEKMQ (reference sequence). J lost 0 bases, V lost 5 bases, and 9 bases had no gene match.

This sequence joins TRBV9 and TRBJ2-7; 8 positions match TRBD1. Looked up from germline, CDR1 is SGDLS and CDR2 is YYNGEE. The CDR3 covers 15 residues. Unmatched junction bases numbered 8, after V lost 4 bases and J lost 2 bases. DNA of the CDR3: TGTGCCAGCAGCCCAGAGGACAGGGCCGCCTACGAGCAGTACTTC. Amino acid sequence: CASSPEDRAAYEQYF.

There are many counts of this clonotype. J is TRBJ2-7 and V is TRBV28; D is undetermined. The CDR3 is made up of 13 amino acids. CDR1 is MDHEN, CDR2 SYDVKM, per germline. The ends were cut back, 5 bases at V and 6 bases at J, with 14 bases in the middle. CDR3 sequence reads: CASSPPGGPEQYF. CDR3 nucleotides: TGTGCCAGCAGTCCCCCGGGCGGTCCCGAGCAGTACTTC.

This clonotype has a count of ten or more. This chain uses TRBV5-1 with TRBJ2-5; unclear D gene. From germline, CDR1 is SGHRS and CDR2 YFSETQ. The ends were cut back, 3 bases at V and 4 bases at J, with 13 bases in the middle. The CDR3 covers 14 residues. The CDR3 DNA reads as TGCGCCAGCAGCTCTTCCAGCCCGGGAGAGACCCAGTACTTC. Encoded protein: CASSSSSPGETQYF.

This clonotype came up many times. The chain uses TRBV12-3 or TRBV12-4 and TRBJ1-5; 8 bases agree with TRBD1. The CDR3 has 16 amino acids. V lost 5 bases and J lost 7; bases outside the gene matches: 13. The CDR3, as DNA: TGTGCCAGCAGTCCACACGGGACAGGAAGTAGACAGCCCCAGCATTTT. Translating gives CASSPHGTGSRQPQHF.

With respect to this clonotype: A much larger clone lies one base from this, so it may be a read error. The CDR3 spells CVSSFGGQHYGYTF. The DNA of the CDR3 is TGTGTCAGCAGTTTCGGGGGACAGCACTATGGCTACACCTTC. V is TRBV28 and J is TRBJ1-2; TRBD1 matches 7 bases. Germline-derived CDR1 and CDR2 are MDHEN and SYDVKM. This CDR3 has 14 residues.

Many counts were recorded for this clonotype. The chain joins TRBV7-3 to TRBJ1-2; no definite D call. The CDR3 length is 17 residues. Trimming took 4 bases from V and 7 from J, leaving 25 bases between them. Looked up from germline, CDR1 is SGHTA and CDR2 is FQGTGA. This CDR3 is CASSYVRVTDLQTGYTF. The CDR3 bases are TGTGCCAGCAGCTACGTACGTGTGACCGACCTACAGACTGGCTACACCTTC. The whole variable domain, filled in from reference TRBV7-3 and TRBJ1-2, reads GAGVSQTPSNKVTEKGKYVELRCDPISGHTALYWYRQSLGQGPEFLIYFQGTGAADDSGLPNDRFFAVRPEGSVSTLKIQRTERGDSAVYLCASSYVRVTDLQTGYTFGSGTRLTVV.

The sample holds many counts of this clonotype. The chain recombines TRBV27 with TRBJ2-7; 11 bases map to TRBD2. CDR1 is MNHEY and CDR2 is SMNVEV in the germline V gene (reference sequence). The CDR3 is 15 amino acids. The V gene end was trimmed by 5 bases and the J gene end by 0 bases; junction bases not matched to a gene: 3. The CDR3 DNA sequence: TGTGCCAGCAGTCGACTAGCGGGGAGCTCCTACGAGCAGTACTTC. The encoded protein is CASSRLAGSSYEQYF.

In this sample, this clonotype turned up many times. V is TRBV5-1 and J is TRBJ2-2; D tentatively reads TRBD1 or TRBD2 (6 bases each). Germline V gives CDR1 SGHRS, CDR2 YFSETQ. The V gene lost 5 bases and the J gene lost 4 bases, with 15 bases spanning the gap. The CDR3 runs to 15 residues. CDR3 coding DNA: TGCGCCAGCAGATTCAGGGGAGCGGGCACCGGGGAGCTGTTTTTT. Translated, it gives CASRFRGAGTGELFF.

The genes are TRBV7-9 and TRBJ2-7; D not certain. CDR3 length: 12 residues. V lost 5 bases, J lost 2 bases, and 7 bases lay in between. Germline lookup yields CDR1 SEHNR and CDR2 FQNEAQ (reference sequence). The DNA of the CDR3 is TGTGCCAGCAGCCCCCCCACCTACGAGCAGTACTTC. Translating it yields CASSPPTYEQYF.

In its sample, this clonotype was seen many times. The genes are TRBV3-1 and TRBJ2-4, with D tentatively TRBD1 (6 bases). V shed 3 bases and J shed 9 bases, with 12 bases lying between them. The CDR3 has 13 residues. Germline CDR1 and CDR2: LGHDT and YNNKEL (reference sequence). The CDR3 DNA follows: TGTGCCAGCAGCCAGGACAGCGGAAGCATTCAGTACTTC. It is translated as CASSQDSGSIQYF. Full variable domain (outside the CDR3, taken from reference TRBV3-1 and TRBJ2-4): DTAVSQTPKYLVTQMGNDKSIKCEQNLGHDTMYWYKQDSKKFLKIMFSYNNKELIINETVPNRFSPKSPDKAHLNLHINSLELGDSAVYFCASSQDSGSIQYFGAGTRLSVL.